This TCR beta chain was identified during a study of technical replicates of blood from a few donors. The CDR3 contains 14 residues. V was clipped by 3 bases and J by 7 bases; unmatched bases: 7. Germline assignment: CDR1 MNHNS and CDR2 SASEGT. TCRdb keeps only in-frame clones here, not all; method: immunoSEQ multiplex PCR. The sample carries about 88,000 clones, 90% to 95% recorded once. This TCR came from a human donor in good health. The sequenced sample was T cells isolated from PBMCs. The chain couples TRBV6-1 to TRBJ1-1; 8 bases match TRBD1. CDR3 DNA: TGTGCCAGCAGTGATGGGACAGGTGACCTTGAAGCTTTCTTT. Residues: CASSDGTGDLEAFF.